A single sample gave rise to the 30 T cell receptor beta chains below, sequenced in a study of radiotherapy plus CTLA-4 blockade in lung cancer. Generated by immunoSEQ multiplex PCR, the TCRdb table keeps only in-frame clones and is missing some. The table includes around 82,000 clones, 78% detected once. Source: peripheral blood, taken from a patient treated with radiotherapy plus ipilimumab. These receptors were obtained from a human donor with non-small cell lung cancer whose response to radiotherapy plus ipilimumab could not be evaluated. Some clones in this sample may be carry-over from other donors' samples.

The J gene is TRBJ1-2, the V gene TRBV10-3; possibly TRBD1 for D (6 bases). V gave up 11 bases and J gave up 2 bases, with 9 bases separating them. Germline lookup yields CDR1 ENHRY and CDR2 SYGVKD. The CDR3 length is 11 residues. This chain's CDR3 is CASQGNYGYTF. The CDR3 DNA sequence: TGTGCCTCTCAGGGGAACTATGGCTACACCTTC.

CDR3: CASSSYGTASNQPQHF. The CDR3 nucleotides are TGTGCCAGCAGCTCATACGGGACAGCTAGCAATCAGCCCCAGCATTTT. The chain couples TRBV9 to TRBJ1-5, with 7 nucleotides matching TRBD1. This CDR3 contains 16 residues. The germline gives CDR1 SGDLS, CDR2 YYNGEE. J was trimmed by 0 bases and V by 4 bases; bases with no gene match: 7.

This clone was found a few times. The V call is TRBV6-5, the J call TRBJ1-1, with D hard to call. Germline CDR1 is MNHEY and CDR2 is SVGAGI. The CDR3 runs to 13 residues. Trimming removed 2 bases at V and 6 bases at J, with 10 bases between. As DNA, the CDR3 is TGTGCCAGCAGTTACGCAGGTGTCGCTGAAGCTTTCTTT. Amino acids: CASSYAGVAEAFF.

This chain joins TRBV6-1 and TRBJ2-7, with D possibly TRBD2 on 5 matching bases. This CDR3 has 11 amino acids. Looked up from germline, CDR1 is MNHNS and CDR2 is SASEGT. V dropped 7 bases and J dropped 3 bases, with 7 bases sitting between them. The CDR3 nucleotides are TGTGCCAGCACAAGCGGCTACGAGCAGTACTTC. It encodes CASTSGYEQYF.

The chain couples TRBV27 to TRBJ2-7, with TRBD2 matching over 9 bases. The CDR3 runs 15 residues. The germline V gene has CDR1 MNHEY and CDR2 SMNVEV (reference sequence). Germline trimming cut 5 bases from V and 4 bases from J; bases unmatched to any gene: 9. For the CDR3, the DNA is TGTGCCAGCAGTCCCCGGGGTAGCGGGGGTTACGAGCAGTACTTC. Its translation is CASSPRGSGGYEQYF.

This clone was observed once. The chain uses TRBV11-2 and TRBJ2-3, with a possible D match to TRBD2 (6 bases). The ends were cut back, 0 bases at V and 6 bases at J, with 10 bases in the middle. CDR1 and CDR2 (germline): SGHAT, FQNNGV. This CDR3 is built from 14 residues. In nucleotides, the CDR3 is TGTGCCAGCAGCTTAGAGGGGGGAGGCGATACGCAGTATTTT. This gives the protein CASSLEGGGDTQYF.

The chain joins TRBV5-1 to TRBJ2-1; D is unresolved. Germline-derived CDR1 and CDR2 are SGHRS and YFSETQ. This CDR3 spans 13 amino acids. V shed 2 bases and J shed 4 bases, with 7 bases lying between them. The chain's CDR3 is CASSLNSYNEQFF. The CDR3 DNA sequence: TGCGCCAGCAGCTTAAACAGTTACAATGAGCAGTTCTTC. Drawing the rest from reference TRBV5-1 and TRBJ2-1, the complete variable domain is KAGVTQTPRYLIKTRGQQVTLSCSPISGHRSVSWYQQTPGQGLQFLFEYFSETQRNKGNFPGRFSGRQFSNSRSEMNVSTLELGDSALYLCASSLNSYNEQFFGPGTRLTVL.

This clone has only a few counts. The chain links TRBV4-3 to TRBJ1-4, with D possibly TRBD1 on 5 matching bases. Between the trimmed V and J ends, which lost 0 bases and 3 bases, there was a span of 11 bases. The CDR3 spans 16 residues. CDR1 and CDR2 (germline): LGHNA, YSLEER. CDR3: CASSQDRGWPNEKLFF. The CDR3 bases are TGCGCCAGCAGCCAAGATAGGGGCTGGCCTAATGAAAAACTGTTTTTT.

Concerning this clone: One end of the junction does not line up with germline, which may come from a read error. Other DNA sequences within the sample encode an identical CDR3. This chain uses TRBV5-1 with TRBJ2-7; D call uncertain. The CDR3 has 11 residues. Germline CDR1 and CDR2: SGHRS and YFSETQ. CDR3 DNA: TGTGCCAGCAGACACTCCTACGAGCAGTACTTC. This sequence encodes CASRHSYEQYF.

The rearrangement uses TRBV11-1 and TRBJ2-5; 7 bases agree with TRBD2. V trimming: 7 bases; J trimming: 1 base; junction bases outside the gene matches: 9. Germline lookup yields CDR1 SGHAT and CDR2 FQDESV (reference sequence). This CDR3 is built from 15 residues. CDR3 amino acids: CASTRWGGVQETQYF. The CDR3 coding sequence is TGTGCCAGCACCCGCTGGGGAGGGGTCCAAGAGACCCAGTACTTC.

The chain joins TRBV27 to TRBJ2-7; tentatively, D is TRBD2 (5 bases). V shed 6 bases and J shed 3 bases, with 15 bases lying between them. Per the germline V gene, CDR1 is MNHEY and CDR2 is SMNVEV (reference sequence). The CDR3 has 14 amino acids. The CDR3 loop reads CASSYAGGVYEQYF. The DNA of the CDR3 is TGTGCCAGCAGCTACGCTGGAGGAGTCTACGAGCAGTACTTC.

The DNA for the CDR3 is TGTGCCAGCAGTGGGTCACAGGAGTCCGAGCAGTACTTC. Its protein product is CASSGSQESEQYF. The J gene is TRBJ2-7, the V gene TRBV2, with a possible D match to TRBD1 (5 bases). V was clipped by 4 bases and J by 6 bases, with 13 bases between them. Germline loops: CDR1 SNHLY, CDR2 FYNNEI. The CDR3 covers 13 residues. The full variable domain, completed using reference TRBV2 and TRBJ2-7, is EPEVTQTPSHQVTQMGQEVILRCVPISNHLYFYWYRQILGQKVEFLVSFYNNEISEKSEIFDDQFSVERPDGSNFTLKIRSTKLEDSAMYFCASSGSQESEQYFGPGTRLTVT.

The chain couples TRBV7-3 to TRBJ1-1; 8 nucleotides line up with TRBD1. CDR1 is SGHTA, CDR2 FQGTGA, per germline. V was clipped by 0 bases and J by 2 bases; unmatched bases: 2. CDR3 length: 15 residues. The CDR3 DNA is TGTGCCAGCAGCTTAACCGGACAGGGCAACACTGAAGCTTTCTTT. It yields the protein CASSLTGQGNTEAFF.

The chain joins TRBV29-1 to TRBJ1-1, with D uncertain. V was cut by 1 base and J by 2 bases, with 5 bases left in between. The germline V gene has CDR1 SQVTM and CDR2 ANQGSEA. This CDR3 is 12 amino acids long. The DNA for the CDR3 is TGCAGCGTTGAAGGAGGAAACACTGAAGCTTTCTTT. This sequence encodes CSVEGGNTEAFF. The variable domain in full, with the rest retrieved from reference TRBV29-1 and TRBJ1-1, is SAVISQKPSRDICQRGTSLTIQCQVDSQVTMMFWYRQQPGQSLTLIATANQGSEATYESGFVIDKFPISRPNLTFSTLTVSNMSPEDSSIYLCSVEGGNTEAFFGQGTRLTVV.

The chain carries TRBV4-1 and TRBJ1-6; D remains unclear. Germline CDR1 reads MGHRA; CDR2 reads YSYEKL. V gave up 2 bases and J gave up 7 bases, with 12 bases separating them. The CDR3 length is 15 residues. The CDR3 sequence: CASSQSGEWNSPLHF. CDR3 coding DNA: TGCGCCAGCAGCCAATCCGGGGAGTGGAATTCACCCCTCCACTTT.

This clone has a handful of counts. The gene calls are TRBV7-2 and TRBJ1-3, with a tentative D call TRBD1 (6 bases). This CDR3 is 15 amino acids long. V gave up 5 bases and J gave up 0 bases, with 11 bases separating them. Germline CDR1 reads SGHTA; CDR2 reads FQGNSA. The CDR3 region is CASSPTGFSGNTIYF. The CDR3 DNA is TGTGCCAGCAGCCCCACAGGGTTCTCTGGAAACACCATATATTTT.

The chain has TRBV7-8 and TRBJ2-1, with a possible D match to TRBD2 (6 bases). V gave up 1 base and J gave up 10 bases, with 8 bases separating them. Germline V lookup: CDR1 SGHVS, CDR2 FQNEAQ. The CDR3 runs to 12 residues. The CDR3 DNA is TGTGCCAGCAGCTTAGGGGCGGGAGAGCAGTTCTTC. The encoded protein is CASSLGAGEQFF.

The rearrangement uses TRBV30 and TRBJ1-4; 8 nucleotides line up with TRBD1. Germline V gene data show CDR1 as GTSNPN and CDR2 as SVGIG (reference sequence). J gave up 7 bases and V 6 bases, and 10 bases lay outside the gene matches. This CDR3 region has 14 residues. In DNA form, the CDR3 reads TGTGCCTGTCACCCAGGGGGCTTTGCTGAAAAACTGTTTTTT. Translated: CACHPGGFAEKLFF.

DNA for the CDR3: TGTGCCAGCAGCGGGACAACACGAGATACGCAGTATTTT. This sequence encodes CASSGTTRDTQYF. This chain links TRBV9 with TRBJ2-3, with a possible D match to TRBD1 (5 bases). Looked up from germline, CDR1 is SGDLS and CDR2 is YYNGEE. The CDR3 loop spans 13 amino acids. Trimming cost V 3 bases and J 5 bases, with 10 bases left between them.

The chain combines TRBV7-2 with TRBJ2-1; perhaps TRBD1 as D (6 bases). The CDR3 has 14 residues. The germline V gene has CDR1 SGHTA and CDR2 FQGNSA. The V end was cut by 6 bases, the J end by 8 bases, with 17 bases between. The CDR3 DNA reads TGTGCCAGCAGACTGGGCCAGGGGTCGGATGAGCAGTTCTTC. This gives the protein CASRLGQGSDEQFF.

V is TRBV9 and J is TRBJ2-2, with D possibly matching TRBD2 (7 bases). CDR1 and CDR2 (germline): SGDLS, YYNGEE. CDR3 length equals 17 residues. V was clipped by 0 bases and J by 2 bases, with 14 bases between them. The CDR3 spells CASSVDYGGPNTGELFF. DNA of the CDR3: TGTGCCAGCAGCGTAGATTACGGGGGGCCTAACACCGGGGAGCTGTTTTTT. Variable domain in full (rest from reference TRBV9 and TRBJ2-2): DSGVTQTPKHLITATGQRVTLRCSPRSGDLSVYWYQQSLDQGLQFLIQYYNGEERAKGNILERFSAQQFPDLHSELNLSSLELGDSALYFCASSVDYGGPNTGELFFGEGSRLTVL.

V gene TRBV5-1 combines with J gene TRBJ1-1; D possibly corresponds to TRBD1 (5 bases). The CDR3 totals 16 residues. From germline, CDR1 is SGHRS and CDR2 YFSETQ. Trimming left V 0 bases short and J 1 base short, with 13 bases between. The CDR3 loop reads CASSLVPGGSNTEAFF. The CDR3 DNA reads as TGCGCCAGCAGCTTGGTGCCGGGGGGGTCGAACACTGAAGCTTTCTTT.

The rearrangement links TRBV6-4 to TRBJ2-3; D perhaps matches TRBD2 (6 bases). The V and J ends lost 2 bases and 1 base respectively, with 10 bases between them. This CDR3 spans 15 amino acids. Germline values: CDR1 MRHNA, CDR2 SNTAGT. The CDR3 DNA is TGTGCCAGCAGTGACGTAACGGGAGGCACAGATACGCAGTATTTT. This gives the protein CASSDVTGGTDTQYF.

The chain is built from TRBV5-1 and TRBJ1-1; 7 bases fit TRBD1. The V and J ends lost 3 bases and 3 bases, in that order; junction bases with no gene match: 5. The CDR3 is made up of 14 amino acids. CDR1 SGHRS and CDR2 YFSETQ come from the germline V gene. The CDR3 region is CASSWQGGDTEAFF. DNA for the CDR3: TGCGCCAGCAGCTGGCAGGGGGGTGACACTGAAGCTTTCTTT.

A few counts support this clone. J is TRBJ1-5 and V is TRBV12-1; the D segment call TRBD1 is taken from the table without a DNA check. TRBV12-1 is tagged as a pseudogene. The CDR3 is made up of 15 amino acids. The CDR3 protein is CASSLAQESNQPQHF. The CDR3 nucleotides are TGTGCCAGCAGCTTAGCACAGGAGAGCAATCAGCCCCAGCATTTT.

This chain joins TRBV5-1 and TRBJ2-2; 12 bases align to TRBD2. The germline V gene encodes CDR1 SGHRS and CDR2 YFSETQ. This CDR3 is built from 16 residues. Losses at the gene ends were 4 bases for V and 6 bases for J; bases not matched to a gene: 7. Here the CDR3 reads CASSPLTSGSSGELFF. The CDR3 DNA sequence: TGCGCCAGCAGCCCTCTGACTAGCGGGAGTTCCGGGGAGCTGTTTTTT.

The V call is TRBV4-3, the J call TRBJ2-7; D might be TRBD2 (5 bases). Germline V gene sequence: CDR1 LGHNA, CDR2 YSLEER. Trimming removed 2 bases from V and 6 bases from J, with 8 bases in between. The CDR3 is 12 amino acids. The CDR3 nucleotides are TGCGCCAGCAGCCAACGGGAAGGCGAGCAGTACTTC. Protein: CASSQREGEQYF.

The chain couples TRBV7-2 to TRBJ1-2; weak D call: TRBD1 (5 bases). This CDR3 is built from 14 residues. V dropped 5 bases and J dropped 5 bases, with 15 bases sitting between them. CDR1 and CDR2 (germline): SGHTA, FQGNSA. CDR3 DNA sequence: TGTGCCAGCAGCCCCCAAGCAGGGTCGTATGGCTACACCTTC. Its translation is CASSPQAGSYGYTF.

About this clone: A junction boundary mismatches the germline segment, possibly from a read error. The rearrangement joins TRBV7-7 to TRBJ2-1; D may be TRBD1 (5 bases). Looked up from germline, CDR1 is SSHAT and CDR2 is FNYEAQ (reference sequence). The CDR3 is made up of 16 amino acids. CDR3 sequence: CASSLGLRALGNEQFF. The CDR3 DNA reads as TGTGCTAGCAGCTTAGGTCTCAGGGCTTTAGGGAATGAGCAGTTCTTC.

CDR3 in amino acids: CASSLPVVAVSYNSPLHF. The CDR3 region has the DNA TGTGCCAGCAGTCTCCCGGTTGTCGCGGTTTCCTATAATTCACCCCTCCACTTT. V usage is TRBV28 and J usage is TRBJ1-6; D unclear. V lost 5 bases to trimming and J lost 1 base, with 18 bases between them. Germline CDR1 and CDR2: MDHEN and SYDVKM. The CDR3 consists of 18 residues. Drawing the rest from reference TRBV28 and TRBJ1-6, the complete variable domain is DVKVTQSSRYLVKRTGEKVFLECVQDMDHENMFWYRQDPGLGLRLIYFSYDVKMKEKGDIPEGYSVSREKKERFSLILESASTNQTSMYLCASSLPVVAVSYNSPLHFGNGTRLTVT.